Shown below are 27 T cell receptor beta chains from a single sample sequenced in a study of cytomegalovirus exposure and HLA in healthy donors. The study ran its PCR with 60 Vbeta and 13 Jbeta primers. Method: immunoSEQ multiplex PCR; TCRdb's copy keeps in-frame clones and lacks some. Here the sample spans roughly 90,000 clones, 70% to 85% being singletons. The sequenced material came from PBMCs. The receptors here all came from a man aged 18 to 29 in good health and CMV-seronegative.

V is TRBV7-9 and J is TRBJ2-7; D is perhaps TRBD1 (6 bases). Looked up from germline, CDR1 is SEHNR and CDR2 is FQNEAQ (reference sequence). The CDR3 sequence is 12 residues long. Deletions cut 5 bases from V and 5 bases from J, with 10 bases between. CDR3 amino acids: CASSPTGNEQYF. The CDR3 region has the DNA TGTGCCAGCAGCCCCACAGGGAACGAGCAGTACTTC. The whole variable domain, remainder taken from reference TRBV7-9 and TRBJ2-7, is DTGVSQNPRHKITKRGQNVTFRCDPISEHNRLYWYRQTLGQGPEFLTYFQNEAQLEKSRLLSDRFSAERPKGSFSTLEIQRTEQGDSAMYLCASSPTGNEQYFGPGTRLTVT.

The rearrangement uses TRBV6-5 and TRBJ1-5, with D perhaps matching TRBD1 (6 bases). Germline CDR1 reads MNHEY; CDR2 reads SVGAGI. CDR3 size: 14 residues. Deletions cut 4 bases from V and 5 bases from J, with 12 bases between. The CDR3 DNA sequence: TGTGCCAGCAGTTCGGACAGTTTCTATCAGCCCCAGCATTTT. It encodes CASSSDSFYQPQHF.

This clone was detected only a few times. V gene TRBV18 combines with J gene TRBJ1-5, with TRBD1 matching over 8 bases. The length of the CDR3 is 14 residues. J gave up 5 bases and V 6 bases, and 6 bases lay outside the gene matches. Germline CDR1 and CDR2: KGHSH and LQKENI. This chain's CDR3 is CASSPGQGHQPQHF. The CDR3 nucleotides are TGTGCCAGCTCGCCAGGACAGGGCCATCAGCCCCAGCATTTT.

The chain carries TRBV21-1 and TRBJ1-3; the table's D gene call, TRBD1, was not cross checked with the DNA. TRBV21-1 is noted as a pseudogene. The CDR3 is 16 amino acids. CDR3 bases: TGTGCCAGCAGCAAAGTTAACAGATCTACTGGAAACACCATATATTTT. Amino acid sequence: CASSKVNRSTGNTIYF.

J is TRBJ2-3 and V is TRBV14; a weak D match, TRBD1 (6 bases). V was pared by 4 bases and J by 3 bases, with 8 bases between. The CDR3 has 13 amino acids. Germline loops: CDR1 SGHDN, CDR2 FVKESK. The CDR3 DNA sequence: TGTGCCAGCAGCCCACAGGGTACAGATACGCAGTATTTT. It translates to CASSPQGTDTQYF.

The rearrangement links TRBV5-1 to TRBJ2-7, with a possible D match to TRBD2 (7 bases). This CDR3 is 16 amino acids long. The V end was cut by 3 bases, the J end by 3 bases, with 19 bases between. Per germline, CDR1 SGHRS and CDR2 YFSETQ. CDR3 in amino acids: CASSSTTGRGGYEQYF. The CDR3, as DNA: TGCGCCAGCAGCTCCACTACAGGGAGGGGAGGCTACGAGCAGTACTTC.

J is TRBJ1-1 and V is TRBV6-5, with a possible D match to TRBD1 (6 bases). This CDR3 spans 14 amino acids. V lost 8 bases and J 5 bases, leaving 18 bases between the germline ends. Per the germline V gene, CDR1 is MNHEY and CDR2 is SVGAGI. As DNA, the CDR3 is TGTGCCAGCGGTCCCAGCAGGGGCAGTACTGAAGCTTTCTTT. Translating it yields CASGPSRGSTEAFF.

The rearrangement uses TRBV30 and TRBJ2-1, with 8 bases fitting TRBD2. J gave up 10 bases and V 0 bases, and 8 bases lay outside the gene matches. The CDR3 length is 14 residues. The germline V gene encodes CDR1 GTSNPN and CDR2 SVGIG (reference sequence). The CDR3 sequence is CAWSVDGGGWEQFF. The CDR3 DNA reads as TGTGCCTGGAGTGTAGACGGGGGGGGGTGGGAGCAGTTCTTC.

The genes are TRBV18 and TRBJ1-1; D gene uncertain. There are 13 residues in the CDR3. CDR1 is KGHSH, CDR2 LQKENI, per germline. Deletions cut 5 bases from V and 5 bases from J, with 12 bases between. The CDR3 DNA reads as TGTGCCAGCTCATCCGGGGTGGGGACTGAAGCTTTCTTT. Protein sequence: CASSSGVGTEAFF.

The gene calls are TRBV2 and TRBJ2-7, with D possibly TRBD2 on 5 matching bases. CDR1 and CDR2 from the germline V gene are SNHLY and FYNNEI. Trimming took off 7 bases at V and 7 bases at J, with 11 bases between the two ends. This CDR3 is 11 amino acids long. The CDR3 DNA sequence: TGTGCCAGCACCCCTAGCTTGGAGCAGTACTTC. It specifies CASTPSLEQYF.

About this clone itself: Compared with germline, one end of the junction differs, possibly owing to a read error. V gene TRBV28 combines with J gene TRBJ1-5; 7 bases map to TRBD1. The CDR3 loop spans 13 amino acids. Germline V gene sequence: CDR1 MDHEN, CDR2 SYDVKM. CDR3 loop: CASNLGGGQPQHF. CDR3 DNA sequence: TGTGCCAGCAATTTAGGGGGCGGTCAGCCCCAGCATTTT.

This chain joins TRBV5-6 and TRBJ1-4; tentative D call: TRBD1 (5 bases). The V gene's germline CDR1 is SGHDT and CDR2 YYEEEE. Trimming left V 3 bases short and J 10 bases short, with 16 bases between. This CDR3 has 14 residues. CDR3 protein: CASSSEFDRPKLFF. As DNA, the CDR3 is TGTGCCAGCAGCTCAGAATTTGACAGACCAAAACTGTTTTTT.

This chain connects TRBV9 to TRBJ2-5; a possible D gene is TRBD2 (5 bases). The germline V gene has CDR1 SGDLS and CDR2 YYNGEE. The length of the CDR3 is 13 residues. Deletions cut 4 bases from V and 5 bases from J, with 12 bases between. CDR3 bases: TGTGCCAGCAGCCCCGGGTCGGGGGAGACCCAGTACTTC. Translation gives CASSPGSGETQYF.

The chain combines TRBV6-5 with TRBJ2-1, with TRBD2 identical over 7 bases. V lost 2 bases and J lost 0; bases outside the gene matches: 1. Germline V lookup: CDR1 MNHEY, CDR2 SVGAGI. The CDR3 loop spans 15 amino acids. In nucleotides, the CDR3 is TGTGCCAGCAGTTACGGGACTAACTCCTACAATGAGCAGTTCTTC. It translates to CASSYGTNSYNEQFF.

The chain couples TRBV30 to TRBJ2-1, with 12 bases identical to TRBD2. The V gene end was trimmed by 3 bases and the J gene end by 0 bases; junction bases not matched to a gene: 6. The CDR3 contains 17 residues. The germline CDR1 and CDR2 sequences are GTSNPN and SVGIG (reference sequence). CDR3 protein: CAWSGTSGSSSYNEQFF. The CDR3 DNA follows: TGTGCCTGGAGCGGGACTAGCGGGTCTAGCTCCTACAATGAGCAGTTCTTC.

The chain recombines TRBV6-5 with TRBJ2-1, with 7 bases fitting TRBD2. The CDR3 totals 14 residues. CDR1 and CDR2 (germline): MNHEY, SVGAGI. The V segment lost 2 bases and the J segment 10 bases; nucleotides outside the gene matches: 8. As DNA, the CDR3 is TGTGCCAGCAGTTACGCTAGCGGCATAAGGGAGCAGTTCTTC. Translation: CASSYASGIREQFF.

The CDR3 sequence: CASSPRLPSSYNEQFF. DNA of the CDR3: TGTGCCAGCAGTCCCCGGTTACCCTCCTCCTACAATGAGCAGTTCTTC. The gene calls are TRBV27 and TRBJ2-1; D not resolved. The V gene's germline CDR1 is MNHEY and CDR2 SMNVEV (reference sequence). V was cut by 5 bases and J by 0 bases, with 14 bases left in between. The CDR3 spans 16 residues.

The chain links TRBV4-2 to TRBJ2-1; TRBD2 agrees at 8 bases. Looked up from germline, CDR1 is LGHNA and CDR2 is YNFKEQ. This CDR3 has 14 residues. Trimming cost V 4 bases and J 14 bases; bases outside gene matches: 13. This CDR3 reads CASSRAGEGGSEFF. As DNA, the CDR3 is TGTGCCAGCAGCCGAGCGGGGGAGGGTGGGTCAGAGTTCTTC.

This clone was counted once. CDR3 region: CAWSGTGKQFF. The CDR3 DNA sequence: TGTGCCTGGAGTGGAACAGGGAAGCAGTTCTTC. V usage is TRBV30 and J usage is TRBJ2-1, with D possibly TRBD1 on 6 matching bases. V was cut by 1 base and J by 11 bases, with 9 bases left in between. From germline, CDR1 is GTSNPN and CDR2 SVGIG (reference sequence). The CDR3 totals 11 residues.

CDR3 bases: TGTGCCAGCAGCGTTAGGGGGAGCGACTATGGCTACACCTTC. This gives the protein CASSVRGSDYGYTF. The chain links TRBV9 to TRBJ1-2; the D gene is possibly TRBD1 (6 bases). The CDR3 has 14 residues. Trimming cost V 2 bases and J 3 bases, with 11 bases left between them. Germline V gives CDR1 SGDLS, CDR2 YYNGEE.

The CDR3 loop reads CASSSPGTGNHYGYTF. CDR3 sequence (DNA): TGTGCCAGCAGCTCTCCCGGGACAGGGAATCACTATGGCTACACCTTC. The chain couples TRBV5-8 to TRBJ1-2; 9 nucleotides align to TRBD1. CDR1 is SGHTS and CDR2 is YDEGEE in the germline V gene. This CDR3 region has 16 residues. The V segment lost 3 bases and the J segment 3 bases; nucleotides outside the gene matches: 9.

V usage is TRBV2 and J usage is TRBJ2-7; 8 bases align to TRBD2. Trimming removed 7 bases from V and 5 bases from J; junction bases left unmatched: 10. This CDR3 comprises 14 residues. Germline CDR1 and CDR2: SNHLY and FYNNEI. The CDR3 sequence: CASIGGAGGNEQYF. The CDR3 DNA is TGTGCCAGCATCGGAGGGGCGGGAGGAAACGAGCAGTACTTC.

The chain employs TRBV5-1 and TRBJ1-2, with D possibly being TRBD1 (5 bases). This CDR3 spans 13 amino acids. Germline CDR1 is SGHRS and CDR2 is YFSETQ. The ends were cut back, 4 bases at V and 4 bases at J, with 11 bases in the middle. The CDR3 is CASSPGQGYGYTF. The CDR3 DNA follows: TGCGCCAGCAGCCCAGGGCAGGGCTATGGCTACACCTTC.

This chain uses TRBV5-4 with TRBJ2-6; a possible D gene is TRBD1 (5 bases). This CDR3 comprises 18 residues. Germline lookup yields CDR1 SGHNT and CDR2 YYREEE (reference sequence). The V end was cut by 3 bases, the J end by 4 bases, with 20 bases between. The CDR3 bases are TGTGCCAGCAGCTCACCGACAGAGAGAACAGTGGGGGCCAACGTCCTGACTTTC. Residues: CASSSPTERTVGANVLTF. Together with reference TRBV5-4 and TRBJ2-6, the CDR3 gives the full variable domain: ETGVTQSPTHLIKTRGQQVTLRCSSQSGHNTVSWYQQALGQGPQFIFQYYREEENGRGNFPPRFSGLQFPNYSSELNVNALELDDSALYLCASSSPTERTVGANVLTFGAGSRLTVL.

The genes are TRBV9 and TRBJ1-2; D perhaps matches TRBD1 (5 bases). V was clipped by 3 bases and J by 2 bases, with 14 bases between them. Per the germline V gene, CDR1 is SGDLS and CDR2 is YYNGEE. This CDR3 region has 15 residues. CDR3 in amino acids: CASSDERGGNYGYTF. CDR3 sequence (DNA): TGTGCCAGCAGCGATGAGAGGGGAGGGAACTATGGCTACACCTTC.

The chain uses TRBV13 and TRBJ2-3; 9 bases fit TRBD2. The germline CDR1 and CDR2 sequences are PRHDT and FYEKMQ (reference sequence). With V trimmed by 1 base and J by 3 bases, 8 bases remained unmatched. The CDR3 covers 17 residues. This chain's CDR3 is CASSLESSGMGTDTQYF. CDR3 nucleotide sequence: TGTGCCAGCAGCTTAGAGTCTAGCGGGATGGGGACAGATACGCAGTATTTT.

The genes are TRBV15 and TRBJ1-1; TRBD1 is a possible D gene (6 bases). V gave up 3 bases and J gave up 1 base, with 15 bases separating them. Germline V gene data show CDR1 as LNHNV and CDR2 as YYDKDF (reference sequence). This CDR3 is 16 amino acids long. This CDR3 reads CATSSPRTEPNTEAFF. The CDR3 DNA reads TGTGCCACCAGCAGCCCTAGGACAGAGCCGAACACTGAAGCTTTCTTT.